These 22 T cell receptor beta chains share one sample of origin, sequenced in a study of blood T cell repertoires in COVID-19. This table comes from immunoSEQ multiplex PCR, and its TCRdb copy is limited to in-frame clones, with some not included. In the table there are about 21,000 clones, about 86% of which are singletons. The material sequenced was peripheral blood. Receptor source: a man between 65 and 79 years old with acute or convalescent COVID-19.

The chain couples TRBV6-6 to TRBJ2-2; 11 bases agree with TRBD2. Germline CDR1 and CDR2: MNHNY and SVGAGI (reference sequence). The CDR3 totals 16 residues. V lost 2 bases and J lost 4; bases outside the gene matches: 3. This CDR3 is CASSYRTSGGTGELFF. Here the CDR3 DNA reads TGTGCCAGCAGTTACCGAACTAGCGGGGGCACCGGGGAGCTGTTTTTT.

This clone showed up just a few times. The rearrangement uses TRBV18 and TRBJ2-2; D gene uncertain. Germline V lookup: CDR1 KGHSH, CDR2 LQKENI. The V end was cut by 5 bases, the J end by 5 bases, with 9 bases between. CDR3 size: 13 residues. The CDR3 bases are TGTGCCAGCTCAACTGCTAGAACCGGGGAGCTGTTTTTT. It translates to CASSTARTGELFF.

Only one count was recorded for this clone. The CDR3 reads CASSSPSRDRGYNEQFF. The CDR3 nucleotides are TGTGCCAGCAGTTCCCCATCCCGGGACAGGGGCTACAATGAGCAGTTCTTC. This chain connects TRBV28 to TRBJ2-1; 10 bases are a match to TRBD1. The length of the CDR3 is 17 residues. CDR1 and CDR2 (germline): MDHEN, SYDVKM. V gave up 4 bases and J gave up 3 bases; unmatched junction bases: 9.

The chain is built from TRBV7-2 and TRBJ2-3; D possibly corresponds to TRBD2 (5 bases). V was cut by 5 bases and J by 0 bases, with 12 bases left in between. From germline, CDR1 is SGHTA and CDR2 FQGNSA. The CDR3 runs to 15 residues. The CDR3 is CASSQPAGSTDTQYF. In nucleotides, the CDR3 is TGTGCCAGCAGCCAACCGGCGGGTAGCACAGATACGCAGTATTTT. Supplemented by reference TRBV7-2 and TRBJ2-3, the full variable domain reads GAGVSQSPSNKVTEKGKDVELRCDPISGHTALYWYRQSLGQGLEFLIYFQGNSAPDKSGLPSDRFSAERTGGSVSTLTIQRTQQEDSAVYLCASSQPAGSTDTQYFGPGTRLTVL.

In its sample, this clone was seen once. In nucleotides, the CDR3 is TGTGCCAGCAGCTATCCGGACAGAAACAATCAGCCCCAGCATTTT. This gives the protein CASSYPDRNNQPQHF. The chain uses TRBV28 and TRBJ1-5; a possible D gene is TRBD1 (6 bases). Germline V gene data show CDR1 as MDHEN and CDR2 as SYDVKM. The CDR3 extends over 15 amino acids. With 6 bases removed from V and 3 bases from J, the gap between germline ends came to 15 bases.

The chain links TRBV5-1 to TRBJ2-2; 10 bases agree with TRBD2. CDR3 length: 17 amino acids. The trim removed 4 bases at V and 1 base at J, leaving 7 bases unmatched. CDR1 SGHRS and CDR2 YFSETQ come from the germline V gene. The DNA for the CDR3 is TGCGCCAGCAGCCCGTGGACTAGCGGATGGAACACCGGGGAGCTGTTTTTT. Translated: CASSPWTSGWNTGELFF.

The chain uses TRBV3-1 (or the pseudogene TRBV3-2) and TRBJ2-1; D is uncertain. This CDR3 has 12 residues. Germline V lookup: CDR1 LGHDT, CDR2 YNNKEL (reference sequence). V was pared by 0 bases and J by 12 bases, with 9 bases between. CDR3 amino acids: CASSQESPVQFF. The CDR3 DNA reads TGTGCCAGCAGCCAAGAATCCCCCGTGCAGTTCTTC.

The sample holds one count of this clone. The V and J genes are TRBV3-1 (or the pseudogene TRBV3-2) and TRBJ2-7; 8 nucleotides line up with TRBD1. Germline CDR1 LGHDT, CDR2 YNNKEL (reference sequence). V gave up 0 bases and J gave up 7 bases; unmatched junction bases: 8. This CDR3 is built from 15 residues. The CDR3 spells CASSQDGTGVREQYF. In nucleotides, the CDR3 is TGTGCCAGCAGCCAAGATGGGACAGGAGTACGAGAGCAGTACTTC.

J is TRBJ2-4 and V is TRBV5-5; perhaps TRBD2 as D (6 bases). This CDR3 is 13 amino acids long. V was shortened by 3 bases and J by 8 bases, with 12 bases between the two germline ends. Germline loops: CDR1 SGHKS, CDR2 YYEKEE (reference sequence). CDR3 nucleotides: TGTGCCAGCAGCTCGGAGGGTTGGGACATTCAGTACTTC. Its translation is CASSSEGWDIQYF.

The J gene is TRBJ2-1, the V gene TRBV7-2, with TRBD2 matching over 11 bases. CDR1 is SGHTA and CDR2 is FQGNSA in the germline V gene. The CDR3 loop spans 15 amino acids. The V segment lost 6 bases and the J segment 3 bases; nucleotides outside the gene matches: 4. CDR3: CASSATSGIYNEQFF. The CDR3 DNA is TGTGCCAGCAGTGCGACTAGCGGGATCTACAATGAGCAGTTCTTC.

There are a few counts of this clone. The chain carries TRBV6-5 and TRBJ1-4; TRBD1 matches 10 bases. The V gene end was trimmed by 3 bases and the J gene end by 8 bases; junction bases not matched to a gene: 9. There are 16 residues in the CDR3. Germline V lookup: CDR1 MNHEY, CDR2 SVGAGI. CDR3 sequence: CASSYLYGQGVEKLFF. The CDR3 bases are TGTGCCAGCAGTTATTTATATGGACAGGGGGTCGAAAAACTGTTTTTT.

The rearrangement links TRBV28 to TRBJ1-5; 9 bases line up with TRBD1. The length of the CDR3 is 16 residues. Trimming took 6 bases from V and 11 from J; bases not matched to a gene: 17. The germline gives CDR1 MDHEN, CDR2 SYDVKM. The chain's CDR3 is CASRTTGTGSVKAQHF. DNA of the CDR3: TGTGCCAGCAGGACGACCGGGACAGGGAGTGTTAAGGCCCAGCATTTT.

The gene calls are TRBV13 and TRBJ2-7; D possibly corresponds to TRBD1 (5 bases). The CDR3 contains 14 residues. Trimming pared 2 bases from V and 7 bases from J, leaving 15 bases between. CDR1 PRHDT and CDR2 FYEKMQ come from the germline V gene (reference sequence). DNA for the CDR3: TGTGCCAGCAGCTTAATGTCAGGGTATGGTGAGCAGTACTTC. It encodes CASSLMSGYGEQYF. Filled out from reference TRBV13 and TRBJ2-7, the complete variable domain reads AAGVIQSPRHLIKEKRETATLKCYPIPRHDTVYWYQQGPGQDPQFLISFYEKMQSDKGSIPDRFSAQQFSDYHSELNMSSLELGDSALYFCASSLMSGYGEQYFGPGTRLTVT.

The CDR3 spells CASSDSSENEQFF. CDR3 sequence (DNA): TGTGCCAGCAGTGACTCGAGTGAAAATGAGCAGTTCTTC. This chain connects TRBV6-4 to TRBJ2-1, with D uncertain. Germline V gene sequence: CDR1 MRHNA, CDR2 SNTAGT. The CDR3 length is 13 residues. The V and J ends lost 0 bases and 7 bases respectively, with 7 bases between them.

The rearrangement uses TRBV2 and TRBJ2-7; 7 bases map to TRBD2. Germline V gives CDR1 SNHLY, CDR2 FYNNEI. The CDR3 loop spans 15 amino acids. The trim removed 6 bases at V and 2 bases at J, leaving 10 bases unmatched. The CDR3: CASRLGRALTYEQYF. CDR3 in DNA: TGTGCCAGCAGGTTAGGGAGGGCCCTAACCTACGAGCAGTACTTC.

The rearrangement uses TRBV7-9 and TRBJ1-1, with 8 bases aligning to TRBD1. With V trimmed by 5 bases and J by 6 bases, 8 bases remained unmatched. Per the germline V gene, CDR1 is SEHNR and CDR2 is FQNEAQ (reference sequence). The CDR3 extends over 14 amino acids. CDR3 coding DNA: TGTGCCAGCAGCAGAGGGACAGGCTCTTCTGAAGCTTTCTTT. Its translation is CASSRGTGSSEAFF.

CDR3 protein: CSASVAGGPYNEQYF. CDR3 nucleotides: TGCAGTGCTAGTGTAGCGGGAGGGCCGTATAACGAGCAGTACTTC. The V call is TRBV20-1, the J call TRBJ2-7; 11 positions match TRBD2. The V segment lost 3 bases and the J segment 5 bases; nucleotides outside the gene matches: 9. Germline V gene data show CDR1 as DFQATT and CDR2 as SNEGSKA (reference sequence). The CDR3 spans 15 residues.

The chain carries TRBV5-1 and TRBJ1-4, with D hard to call. Trimming left V 1 base short and J 6 bases short, with 10 bases between. The CDR3 length is 14 residues. Looked up from germline, CDR1 is SGHRS and CDR2 is YFSETQ. In DNA form, the CDR3 reads TGCGCCAGCAGCTTGTTGTGGGAGGATGAAAAACTGTTTTTT. It encodes CASSLLWEDEKLFF.

This chain connects TRBV15 to TRBJ2-3, with TRBD2 identical over 9 bases. V was clipped by 4 bases and J by 0 bases; unmatched bases: 2. The length of the CDR3 is 15 residues. The V gene's germline CDR1 is LNHNV and CDR2 YYDKDF (reference sequence). The CDR3 DNA follows: TGTGCCACCAGCATGACTAGCGGTAGCACAGATACGCAGTATTTT. Translating it yields CATSMTSGSTDTQYF.

The chain has TRBV7-2 and TRBJ2-1, with 9 positions matching TRBD2. The CDR3 contains 17 residues. Per the germline V gene, CDR1 is SGHTA and CDR2 is FQGNSA. The junction had 13 bases not matched to a gene; V was cut back by 2 bases and J by 8 bases. The CDR3 DNA follows: TGTGCCAGCAGCTTATCAACTTTTGCGGGAGGGATCGATGAGCAGTTCTTC. Its protein is CASSLSTFAGGIDEQFF.

The rearrangement joins TRBV19 to TRBJ2-5; a possible D gene is TRBD2 (6 bases). This CDR3 is built from 16 residues. CDR1 and CDR2 from the germline V gene are LNHDA and SQIVND (reference sequence). The ends were cut back, 7 bases at V and 4 bases at J, with 22 bases in the middle. This CDR3 reads CASTLNGGADLETQYF. The CDR3, as DNA: TGTGCCAGTACTCTAAACGGAGGGGCTGACCTAGAGACCCAGTACTTC.

DNA of the CDR3: TGTGCCAGCAGCTTACTAGCGGGAGGTGTTTACGAGCAGTACTTC. Translation gives CASSLLAGGVYEQYF. The genes are TRBV28 and TRBJ2-7, with 12 bases matching TRBD2. The CDR3 has 15 amino acids. The junction had 7 bases not matched to a gene; V was cut back by 6 bases and J by 4 bases. Germline CDR1 and CDR2: MDHEN and SYDVKM.